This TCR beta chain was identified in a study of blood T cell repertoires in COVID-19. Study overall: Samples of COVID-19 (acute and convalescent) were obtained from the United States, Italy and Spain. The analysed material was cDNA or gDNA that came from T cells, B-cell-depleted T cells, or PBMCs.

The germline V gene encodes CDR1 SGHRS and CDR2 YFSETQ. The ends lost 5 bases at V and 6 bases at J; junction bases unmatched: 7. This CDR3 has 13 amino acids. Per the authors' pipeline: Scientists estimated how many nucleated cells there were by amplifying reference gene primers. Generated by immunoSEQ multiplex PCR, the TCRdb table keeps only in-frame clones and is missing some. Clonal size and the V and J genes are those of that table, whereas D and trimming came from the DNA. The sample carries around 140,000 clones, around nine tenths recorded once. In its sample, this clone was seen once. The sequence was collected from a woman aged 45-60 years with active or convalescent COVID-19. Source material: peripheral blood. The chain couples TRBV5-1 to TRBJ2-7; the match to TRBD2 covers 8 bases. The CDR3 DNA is TGCGCCAGCAGTTATTTCAGCGGGGGCGAGCAGTACTTC. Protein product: CASSYFSGGEQYF.